A selection of T cell receptor beta chains follows, all from one sample in a study of post-analysis software for immune sequencing data. TCRdb reanalysed the PCR reads using MiXCR and keeps one entry per CDR3 protein. Altogether around 500,000 distinct CDR3 sequences are present, around a third being singletons, with the ten largest covering about 5.6%. The sequenced material came from blood. The receptors here all came from a girl under 18 with multiple sclerosis. Each CDR3 is given with its conserved first and last residue. The order of the fields is V gene, J gene, CDR3 protein.

>TRBV9|TRBJ1-6
CASSIRGQGYSPLHF
>TRBV29-1|TRBJ1-1
CSVRTGWFGDTEAFF
>TRBV18|.
CASSLVIYDEQYF
>TRBV20-1|TRBJ2-1
CSASGPSGLSNEQFF
>TRBV4-1|TRBJ2-1
CASSQRGGRNEQFF
>TRBV9|TRBJ1-5
CASSVGGEGNQPQHF
>TRBV3-1|TRBJ2-3
CASSQRGPRADTQYF
>TRBV18|TRBJ2-5
CASSRREETQYF
>TRBV12-3/TRBV12-4|TRBJ1-2
CASSSGTGARGYTF
>TRBV6-1|TRBJ2-5
CATYTGLAGGQGETQYF
>TRBV25-1|TRBJ2-5
CASSEVGGGRETQYF
>TRBV20-1|TRBJ2-7
CSARDAHEQYF
>TRBV29-1|TRBJ1-1
CSVERDRGAFF
>TRBV20-1|TRBJ2-3
CSARGGSGGAPDTQYF
>TRBV7-9|TRBJ2-7
CASSLGILGQSSSYEQYF
>TRBV5-1|TRBJ1-4
CASSSATSNEKLFF
>TRBV3-1|.
CAGSQDPDGETQYF
>TRBV20-1|TRBJ2-5
CSAYRGEKETQYF
>TRBV3-1|TRBJ1-2
CASSQIDSDGYTF
>TRBV9|TRBJ2-5
CASSVGANRGSQETQYF
>TRBV29-1|TRBJ2-1
CSVVAEDNEQFF
>TRBV7-8|TRBJ2-3
CASSRGKGRPRSTDTQYF
>TRBV10-2|TRBJ1-1
CASSGRRGTGNTEAFF
>TRBV18|.
CASSPNEGETQYF
>TRBV28|TRBJ1-6
CASSLSLGQGDSPLHF
>TRBV10-3|TRBJ2-7
CAIGELGNEQYF
>TRBV15|TRBJ2-1
CATSRADISSYNEQFF